The 8 T cell receptor beta chains presented below share a single source sample, sequenced in a study of T cells after yellow fever vaccination. Each CDR3 protein gets one entry after TCRdb re-called the 5' RACE reads with MiXCR. The sample has 400,000 to 450,000 distinct CDR3 sequences, approximately 19% seen once. Sequencing used PBMCs, obtained before the yellow fever booster vaccination. Receptor source: a man younger than 35 who received the YFV17D yellow fever vaccine.

The chain joins TRBV9 to TRBJ2-1, with no clear D. The germline gives CDR1 SGDLS, CDR2 YYNGEE. Trimming took 3 bases from V and 7 from J, leaving 14 bases between them. The CDR3 sequence is 14 residues long. CDR3 sequence: CASSAPLGSNEQFF. CDR3 DNA: TGTGCCAGCAGCGCCCCGTTGGGGTCTAATGAGCAGTTCTTC. The variable domain in full, completed from reference TRBV9 and TRBJ2-1, reads DSGVTQTPKHLITATGQRVTLRCSPRSGDLSVYWYQQSLDQGLQFLIQYYNGEERAKGNILERFSAQQFPDLHSELNLSSLELGDSALYFCASSAPLGSNEQFFGPGTRLTVL.

This clonotype was recorded a few times. In DNA, the CDR3 is TGTGCCAGCAGTTTCCTTCCGGGACTAGCGGGGGGAATGGGCACAGATACGCAGTATTTT. This translates into CASSFLPGLAGGMGTDTQYF. The rearrangement links TRBV27 to TRBJ2-3; 15 bases are shared with TRBD2. V gave up 3 bases and J gave up 1 base; unmatched junction bases: 11. Germline V gene lookup returns CDR1 MNHEY and CDR2 SMNVEV (reference sequence). The CDR3 consists of 20 residues.

J is TRBJ2-1 and V is TRBV12-3 or TRBV12-4; a possible D gene is TRBD1 (7 bases). Trimming stripped 7 bases from V and 7 bases from J, with 11 bases between. The CDR3 sequence is 12 residues long. CDR3 sequence: CASNPGGNEQFF. CDR3 sequence (DNA): TGTGCCAGCAACCCAGGGGGGAATGAGCAGTTCTTC.

This chain links TRBV11-2 with TRBJ2-1; 8 positions match TRBD2. The CDR3 has 17 amino acids. Germline V lookup: CDR1 SGHAT, CDR2 FQNNGV. V lost 4 bases and J lost 10; bases outside the gene matches: 18. The CDR3 nucleotides read TGTGCCAGCAGCTCCAGGAGCGGGGGCCCTCGCTCATGGGAGCAGTTCTTC. Amino acids: CASSSRSGGPRSWEQFF.

The rearrangement uses TRBV10-3 and TRBJ1-5, with 8 bases fitting TRBD1. This CDR3 comprises 17 residues. CDR1 is ENHRY, CDR2 SYGVKD, per germline. V trimming: 6 bases; J trimming: 4 bases; junction bases outside the gene matches: 14. The CDR3 coding sequence is TGTGCCATCAGCCAGTTTACAGGGGGGGCAAATAATCAGCCCCAGCATTTT. Protein sequence: CAISQFTGGANNQPQHF.

The rearrangement joins TRBV4-1 to TRBJ2-1; D is unresolved. V was cut by 0 bases and J by 0 bases, with 12 bases left in between. The CDR3 covers 17 residues. Germline V lookup: CDR1 MGHRA, CDR2 YSYEKL. The CDR3 region has the DNA TGCGCCAGCAGCCAAGACTCAGGCAACCCCTCCTACAATGAGCAGTTCTTC. Translated, it gives CASSQDSGNPSYNEQFF.

The chain employs TRBV29-1 and TRBJ1-1; no reliable D call. The CDR3 runs 13 residues. Looked up from germline, CDR1 is SQVTM and CDR2 is ANQGSEA. Trimming took 2 bases from V and 4 from J, leaving 11 bases between them. CDR3 sequence reads: CSVEPHRPTEAFF. Here the CDR3 DNA reads TGCAGCGTTGAACCTCATCGGCCCACTGAAGCTTTCTTT.

This clonotype was detected only a few times. The CDR3 region is CASSQLAGGRDEQFF. As DNA, the CDR3 is TGCGCCAGCAGCCAACTAGCGGGGGGCCGAGATGAGCAGTTCTTC. The chain has TRBV5-1 and TRBJ2-1, with TRBD2 identical over 12 bases. This CDR3 contains 15 residues. Germline CDR1 is SGHRS and CDR2 is YFSETQ. Trimming removed 4 bases from V and 8 bases from J; junction bases left unmatched: 7.